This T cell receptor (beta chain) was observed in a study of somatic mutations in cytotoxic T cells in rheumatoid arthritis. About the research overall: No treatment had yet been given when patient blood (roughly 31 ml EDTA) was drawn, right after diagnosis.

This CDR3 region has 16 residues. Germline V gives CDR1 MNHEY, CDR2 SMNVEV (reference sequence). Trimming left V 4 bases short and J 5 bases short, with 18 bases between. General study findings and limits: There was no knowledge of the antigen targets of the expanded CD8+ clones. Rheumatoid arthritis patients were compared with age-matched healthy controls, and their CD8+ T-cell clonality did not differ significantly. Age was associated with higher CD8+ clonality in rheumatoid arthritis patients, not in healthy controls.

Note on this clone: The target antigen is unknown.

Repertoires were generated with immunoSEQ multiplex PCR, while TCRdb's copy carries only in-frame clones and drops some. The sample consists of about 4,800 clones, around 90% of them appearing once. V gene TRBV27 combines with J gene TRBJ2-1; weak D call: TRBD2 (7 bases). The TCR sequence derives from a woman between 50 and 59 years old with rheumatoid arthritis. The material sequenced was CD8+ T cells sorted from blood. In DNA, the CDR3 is TGTGCCAGCAGTTCGCTTGGGAGGGGGACGAACAATGAGCAGTTCTTC. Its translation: CASSSLGRGTNNEQFF.